The rows below give T cell receptor beta chains drawn from one sample of a study of shared clonotypes between healthy human individuals. Assay used: immunoSEQ multiplex PCR; TCRdb lists only in-frame clones, some missing. The sample carries over a million clones, more than 75% recorded once. The sequenced sample consisted of memory CD4+ T cells from PBMCs. The receptors originated from a man aged 18 to 30 in good health. Some clones in this sample may be carry-over from other donors' samples. Each CDR3 is given with its conserved first and last residue. The D gene is left open where the match is weak. Clone size appears in some rows only: once, few, many, or a class for an expanded clone.

d_call: TRBD2; v_call: TRBV29-1; j_call: TRBJ2-7; clone_size: .; cdr3_aa: CSGTSGPSYEQYF; cdr3_nt: TGCAGCGGAACTAGCGGGCCCTCCTACGAGCAGTACTTC
d_call: .; v_call: TRBV4-3; j_call: TRBJ2-3; clone_size: .; cdr3_aa: CASSQAGNRDEADTQYF; cdr3_nt: TGCGCCAGCAGCCAAGCGGGGAACAGGGACGAGGCAGATACGCAGTATTTT
d_call: .; v_call: TRBV19; j_call: TRBJ1-5; clone_size: .; cdr3_aa: CATTRGINQPQHF; cdr3_nt: TGTGCCACCACGCGAGGGATCAATCAGCCCCAGCATTTT
d_call: TRBD2; v_call: TRBV11-3; j_call: TRBJ2-3; clone_size: few; cdr3_aa: CASSFSGSTGTDTQYF; cdr3_nt: TGTGCCAGCAGCTTCAGCGGGAGTACGGGTACAGATACGCAGTATTTT
d_call: TRBD1; v_call: TRBV7-2; j_call: TRBJ1-2; clone_size: .; cdr3_aa: CASSSRGQGVGYTF; cdr3_nt: TGTGCCAGCAGCTCTAGGGGACAGGGGGTTGGCTACACCTTC
d_call: TRBD2; v_call: TRBV11-2; j_call: TRBJ2-7; clone_size: .; cdr3_aa: CASSLWTSGRYEQYF; cdr3_nt: TGTGCCAGCAGCTTATGGACTAGCGGAAGATACGAGCAGTACTTC
d_call: .; v_call: TRBV6-5; j_call: TRBJ2-7; clone_size: .; cdr3_aa: CASSLPGGYEQYF; cdr3_nt: TGTGCCAGCAGCTTACCAGGGGGGTACGAGCAGTACTTC
d_call: .; v_call: TRBV5-1; j_call: TRBJ1-1; clone_size: .; cdr3_aa: CASSRGELNTEAFF; cdr3_nt: TGCGCCAGCAGCCGGGGCGAGCTGAACACTGAAGCTTTCTTT
d_call: .; v_call: TRBV5-1; j_call: TRBJ1-2; clone_size: once; cdr3_aa: CASSLVGGNGYTF; cdr3_nt: TGCGCCAGCAGCTTGGTTGGGGGCAATGGCTACACCTTC
d_call: .; v_call: TRBV5-8; j_call: TRBJ2-2; clone_size: .; cdr3_aa: CASSLIWRGELFF; cdr3_nt: TGTGCCAGCAGCTTGATCTGGAGGGGGGAGCTGTTTTTT
d_call: TRBD2; v_call: TRBV7-3; j_call: TRBJ2-2; clone_size: .; cdr3_aa: CASSTGTSGNAGELFF; cdr3_nt: TGTGCCAGCAGCACCGGGACTAGCGGGAATGCCGGGGAGCTGTTTTTT
d_call: .; v_call: TRBV28; j_call: TRBJ2-1; clone_size: .; cdr3_aa: CASSPSSATSKGNEQFF; cdr3_nt: TGTGCCAGCAGTCCCTCCTCAGCTACCTCCAAAGGCAATGAGCAGTTCTTC
d_call: .; v_call: TRBV6-1; j_call: TRBJ1-5; clone_size: .; cdr3_aa: CASSEDINQPQHF; cdr3_nt: TGTGCCAGCAGTGAAGACATTAATCAGCCCCAGCATTTT
d_call: TRBD1; v_call: TRBV6-1; j_call: TRBJ1-5; clone_size: .; cdr3_aa: CASSGPGGMTGLSNQPQHF; cdr3_nt: TGTGCCAGCAGTGGTCCGGGGGGTATGACAGGGCTAAGCAATCAGCCCCAGCATTTT
d_call: .; v_call: TRBV29-1; j_call: TRBJ1-2; clone_size: once; cdr3_aa: CSVAGRRDGYTF; cdr3_nt: TGCAGCGTTGCCGGGCGCCGGGATGGCTACACCTTC
d_call: .; v_call: TRBV5-1; j_call: TRBJ2-7; clone_size: .; cdr3_aa: CASSRDSHEQYF; cdr3_nt: TGCGCCAGCAGCAGGGATTCCCACGAGCAGTACTTC
d_call: .; v_call: TRBV28; j_call: TRBJ1-1; clone_size: .; cdr3_aa: CASSFQPEMNTEAFF; cdr3_nt: TGTGCCAGCAGTTTTCAACCGGAGATGAACACTGAAGCTTTCTTT
d_call: TRBD2; v_call: TRBV7-9; j_call: TRBJ2-5; clone_size: .; cdr3_aa: CASSPAGSLQETQYF; cdr3_nt: TGTGCCAGCAGCCCAGCGGGGTCCCTTCAAGAGACCCAGTACTTC
d_call: .; v_call: TRBV7-2; j_call: TRBJ1-5; clone_size: few; cdr3_aa: CASSLDSDGQPQHF; cdr3_nt: TGTGCCAGCAGCTTGGACAGCGACGGGCAGCCCCAGCATTTT
d_call: .; v_call: TRBV9; j_call: TRBJ2-3; clone_size: .; cdr3_aa: CASSRGDGTDTQYF; cdr3_nt: TGTGCCAGCTCTCGCGGGGATGGCACAGATACGCAGTATTTT
d_call: .; v_call: TRBV28; j_call: TRBJ2-6; clone_size: .; cdr3_aa: CASGANVLTF; cdr3_nt: TGTGCCAGTGGGGCCAACGTCCTGACTTTC
d_call: .; v_call: TRBV7-2; j_call: TRBJ2-4; clone_size: .; cdr3_aa: CASILPGKNIQYF; cdr3_nt: TGTGCCAGCATCCTTCCCGGAAAAAACATTCAGTACTTC
d_call: .; v_call: TRBV11-2; j_call: TRBJ1-1; clone_size: .; cdr3_aa: CASSPGQRMNTEAFF; cdr3_nt: TGTGCCAGCAGCCCCGGACAGCGAATGAACACTGAAGCTTTCTTT
d_call: .; v_call: TRBV11-2; j_call: TRBJ1-2; clone_size: .; cdr3_aa: CASSPLAQNLGVLNGYTF; cdr3_nt: TGTGCCAGCAGCCCCTTGGCCCAAAATTTGGGGGTCCTTAATGGCTACACCTTC
d_call: .; v_call: TRBV6-5; j_call: TRBJ1-4; clone_size: .; cdr3_aa: CASSYSSQGGEKLFF; cdr3_nt: TGTGCCAGCAGTTACTCGAGTCAGGGAGGTGAAAAACTGTTTTTT
d_call: .; v_call: TRBV28; j_call: TRBJ1-2; clone_size: .; cdr3_aa: CASTTVGLYGYTF; cdr3_nt: TGTGCCAGCACCACCGTAGGGCTCTATGGCTACACCTTC
d_call: .; v_call: TRBV27; j_call: TRBJ1-1; clone_size: .; cdr3_aa: CASSLTRESNTEAFF; cdr3_nt: TGTGCCAGCAGTTTGACCCGGGAAAGTAACACTGAAGCTTTCTTT
d_call: .; v_call: TRBV7-9; j_call: TRBJ1-4; clone_size: once; cdr3_aa: CATSGREKLFF; cdr3_nt: TGTGCCACATCAGGAAGGGAAAAACTGTTTTTT
d_call: TRBD1; v_call: TRBV5-1; j_call: TRBJ2-3; clone_size: .; cdr3_aa: CASRLGQGKDTQYF; cdr3_nt: TGCGCCAGCAGATTGGGACAGGGGAAAGATACGCAGTATTTT
d_call: .; v_call: TRBV9; j_call: TRBJ2-1; clone_size: many; cdr3_aa: CASSVDGSAYNEQFF; cdr3_nt: TGTGCCAGCAGCGTAGATGGGTCAGCCTACAATGAGCAGTTCTTC
d_call: .; v_call: TRBV18; j_call: TRBJ2-1; clone_size: .; cdr3_aa: CASSPLRQGFSYNEQFF; cdr3_nt: TGTGCCAGCTCACCACTCCGACAAGGGTTTTCCTACAATGAGCAGTTCTTC
d_call: TRBD1; v_call: TRBV7-3; j_call: TRBJ1-1; clone_size: few; cdr3_aa: CASSPSRGHTEAFF; cdr3_nt: TGTGCCAGCAGCCCGTCCAGGGGGCATACTGAAGCTTTCTTT
d_call: .; v_call: TRBV4-3; j_call: TRBJ2-4; clone_size: .; cdr3_aa: CASSQDWVAKNIQYF; cdr3_nt: TGCGCCAGCAGCCAAGATTGGGTAGCCAAAAACATTCAGTACTTC
d_call: TRBD2; v_call: TRBV7-3; j_call: TRBJ2-1; clone_size: .; cdr3_aa: CASSYTSGSYNEQFF; cdr3_nt: TGTGCCAGCAGCTATACTAGCGGGTCTTACAATGAGCAGTTCTTC
d_call: .; v_call: TRBV18; j_call: TRBJ2-7; clone_size: many; cdr3_aa: CASSPVGKEGEQYF; cdr3_nt: TGTGCCAGCTCACCCGTGGGGAAGGAGGGGGAGCAGTACTTC
d_call: .; v_call: TRBV7-2; j_call: TRBJ1-1; clone_size: .; cdr3_aa: CASSLSRQSEAFF; cdr3_nt: TGTGCCAGCAGCTTATCCCGACAGTCTGAAGCTTTCTTT
d_call: TRBD2; v_call: TRBV5-4; j_call: TRBJ2-1; clone_size: .; cdr3_aa: CASSLAGGPHNEQFF; cdr3_nt: TGTGCCAGCAGCTTAGCGGGAGGGCCCCACAATGAGCAGTTCTTC
d_call: TRBD2; v_call: TRBV5-1; j_call: TRBJ2-5; clone_size: .; cdr3_aa: CASSLTSGVQETQYF; cdr3_nt: TGCGCCAGCAGCTTGACTAGCGGGGTCCAAGAGACCCAGTACTTC
d_call: TRBD2; v_call: TRBV19; j_call: TRBJ2-7; clone_size: .; cdr3_aa: CASSSPGLAGGYEQYF; cdr3_nt: TGTGCCAGTAGTTCCCCGGGACTAGCGGGAGGCTACGAGCAGTACTTC
d_call: TRBD1; v_call: TRBV7-2; j_call: TRBJ1-6; clone_size: .; cdr3_aa: CASSTRQGAGSPLHF; cdr3_nt: TGTGCCAGCAGCACAAGACAGGGGGCGGGTTCACCCCTCCACTTT
d_call: .; v_call: TRBV19; j_call: TRBJ2-5; clone_size: .; cdr3_aa: CASSRRRDSQETQYF; cdr3_nt: TGTGCCAGTAGTAGACGCCGGGACTCGCAAGAGACCCAGTACTTC
d_call: .; v_call: TRBV11-1; j_call: TRBJ1-2; clone_size: .; cdr3_aa: CASSLGSVNYGYTF; cdr3_nt: TGTGCCAGCAGCTTAGGTTCCGTAAACTATGGCTACACCTTC
d_call: .; v_call: TRBV5-1; j_call: TRBJ1-1; clone_size: .; cdr3_aa: CASSPIGGTEAFF; cdr3_nt: TGCGCCAGCAGTCCCATCGGGGGCACTGAAGCTTTCTTT
d_call: .; v_call: TRBV7-9; j_call: TRBJ2-1; clone_size: .; cdr3_aa: CASSPPGGGGGHEQFF; cdr3_nt: TGTGCCAGCAGCCCTCCCGGGGGAGGCGGGGGCCATGAGCAGTTCTTC
d_call: .; v_call: TRBV6-6; j_call: TRBJ2-7; clone_size: .; cdr3_aa: CASSYSSVYEQYF; cdr3_nt: TGTGCCAGCAGTTACTCGTCCGTCTACGAGCAGTACTTC
d_call: .; v_call: TRBV5-1; j_call: TRBJ2-5; clone_size: .; cdr3_aa: CASSPQQETQYF; cdr3_nt: TGCGCCAGCAGCCCACAGCAAGAGACCCAGTACTTC
d_call: .; v_call: TRBV6-5; j_call: TRBJ2-3; clone_size: .; cdr3_aa: CASRAWGTDTQYF; cdr3_nt: TGTGCCAGCAGGGCATGGGGCACAGATACGCAGTATTTT
d_call: TRBD1; v_call: TRBV7-2; j_call: TRBJ1-5; clone_size: .; cdr3_aa: CASSPRGTGSNQPQHF; cdr3_nt: TGTGCCAGCAGCCCCCGAGGGACAGGGAGTAATCAGCCCCAGCATTTT
d_call: .; v_call: TRBV4-1; j_call: TRBJ2-5; clone_size: .; cdr3_aa: CASSWPGGPQETQYF; cdr3_nt: TGCGCCAGCAGTTGGCCCGGAGGGCCCCAAGAGACCCAGTACTTC
d_call: TRBD1; v_call: TRBV5-1; j_call: TRBJ1-1; clone_size: few; cdr3_aa: CASSLDLDRGRKNTEAFF; cdr3_nt: TGCGCCAGCAGCTTGGATTTGGACAGGGGGCGAAAGAACACTGAAGCTTTCTTT
d_call: .; v_call: TRBV28; j_call: TRBJ2-1; clone_size: few; cdr3_aa: CASSSVGGRSYNEQFF; cdr3_nt: TGTGCCAGCAGTTCTGTAGGAGGGAGGTCTTACAATGAGCAGTTCTTC
d_call: TRBD1; v_call: TRBV7-9; j_call: TRBJ2-5; clone_size: .; cdr3_aa: CASSLDGDRETQYF; cdr3_nt: TGTGCCAGCAGCTTAGATGGGGACAGGGAGACCCAGTACTTC
d_call: .; v_call: TRBV19; j_call: TRBJ2-7; clone_size: .; cdr3_aa: CASSGPEGYYEQYF; cdr3_nt: TGTGCCAGTAGTGGACCGGAGGGGTACTACGAGCAGTACTTC
d_call: TRBD1; v_call: TRBV29-1; j_call: TRBJ1-2; clone_size: few; cdr3_aa: CSVEDFGGQGGYTF; cdr3_nt: TGCAGCGTTGAAGACTTTGGGGGACAGGGCGGCTACACCTTC
d_call: .; v_call: TRBV5-1; j_call: TRBJ1-2; clone_size: .; cdr3_aa: CASSPQTDTYGYTF; cdr3_nt: TGCGCCAGCAGCCCCCAGACAGATACCTATGGCTACACCTTC
d_call: .; v_call: TRBV5-1; j_call: TRBJ2-5; clone_size: .; cdr3_aa: CASSANRAETQYF; cdr3_nt: TGCGCCAGCAGCGCTAACAGGGCAGAGACCCAGTACTTC
d_call: .; v_call: TRBV5-1; j_call: TRBJ1-3; clone_size: .; cdr3_aa: CASSLGGPGNTIYF; cdr3_nt: TGCGCCAGCAGCCTCGGAGGACCTGGAAACACCATATATTTT